This entry concerns a single T cell receptor (beta chain). The data were taken from a study of shared clonotypes between healthy human individuals. Sorted subsets were amplified in replicate PCRs using 200 to 250 ng DNA, about 30,000 T cell genomes. The repertoire was sequenced with immunoSEQ multiplex PCR; TCRdb's copy has only in-frame clones and lacks some. The table has more than 2 million clones, 85% to 95% seen once. The receptor's source is a man between 18 and 35 years old in good health. Sequenced material: naive CD4+ T cells sorted from blood. The subset was: CD45RA+ positively selected.

CDR3 residues: CAWSPVRTSGGADTQYF. The CDR3 bases are TGTGCCTGGAGTCCAGTGAGGACTAGCGGGGGCGCAGATACGCAGTATTTT. The chain recombines TRBV30 with TRBJ2-3, with TRBD2 identical over 13 bases. The CDR3 is made up of 17 amino acids. Per the germline V gene, CDR1 is GTSNPN and CDR2 is SVGIG (reference sequence). Unmatched junction bases numbered 9, after V lost 2 bases and J lost 4 bases.